This T cell receptor beta chain was found in a study of T cell changes during pregnancy in multiple sclerosis. Assay: immunoSEQ multiplex PCR; the TCRdb copy retains only in-frame clones and omits some. The data hold about 24,000 clones, with 90% observed a single time. This CDR3 has 14 residues. Losses at the gene ends were 3 bases for V and 9 bases for J; bases not matched to a gene: 8. Germline V gene sequence: CDR1 MNHEY, CDR2 SMNVEV (reference sequence). The rearrangement joins TRBV27 to TRBJ2-1; 7 nucleotides line up with TRBD2. The material was CD8+ T cells from peripheral blood mononuclear cells, obtained in the third trimester of pregnancy. This clonotype was sampled from a female donor in good health, enrolled as a control in a pregnancy study. CDR3 loop: CASSFSGLGAEQFF. The CDR3 nucleotides are TGTGCCAGCAGTTTTTCAGGACTAGGCGCTGAGCAGTTCTTC.